The clone carrying this T cell receptor (beta chain) was picked up a small number of times. Its antigen is not identified. This sample was taken from a study of T-cell memory formation after mild COVID-19. Overall study context: Largely, TCR clusters stayed within a single donor.

Findings and caveats of the study: Second-wave clones reaching peak frequency on day 37 lacked confirmed SARS-CoV-2 specificity. Balance between CD4 and CD8 was seen in clones contracting day 15 to 85, and a CD4+ lean was seen in later expanders.

The germline V gene has CDR1 SGHRS and CDR2 YFSETQ. V was pared by 4 bases and J by 0 bases, with 16 bases between. This CDR3 has 16 amino acids. TCRdb independently ran MiXCR on the 5' RACE reads; one entry per CDR3 protein. The table includes 530,000 or so distinct CDR3 sequences, roughly 17% detected once. The TCR comes from an adult woman who had mild COVID-19 (a few samples of this study predate the infection). Cell type and time point are not known. What was sequenced was PBMCs or a T cell subset sorted from them (not recorded which). V usage is TRBV5-1 and J usage is TRBJ1-2; no firm D call. CDR3 nucleotides: TGCGCCAGCAGCCCACCCCCCGATGCAGCTAACTATGGCTACACCTTC. Amino acid sequence: CASSPPPDAANYGYTF.